This TCR beta chain is drawn from a study of liver allograft versus peripheral blood T cells. Study-wide background: Transplanted-liver and recipient peripheral blood T cell receptor repertoires were compared.

Study observations and caveats: Repertoires of T cell receptors in liver allografts reportedly differed from peripheral blood repertoires.

The CDR3 runs 14 residues. V gave up 8 bases and J gave up 8 bases, with 22 bases separating them. The germline gives CDR1 LNHDA, CDR2 SQIVND (reference sequence). TCRdb analysed the reads with MiXCR anew, one entry per CDR3 protein. The table shows 9,000 to 13,000 distinct CDR3 sequences, with under 30% occurring only once. With respect to this clonotype: As yet, its antigen is unknown.

The chain couples TRBV19 to TRBJ2-7; D may match TRBD1 or TRBD2 (5 bases each). The receptor was derived from a human patient who had a liver transplant. Some of the T cells may derive from the graft donor. CDR3 in amino acids: CASQNNPGTPQQYF. As DNA, the CDR3 is TGTGCCAGTCAGAACAATCCCGGGACCCCCCAGCAGTACTTC.